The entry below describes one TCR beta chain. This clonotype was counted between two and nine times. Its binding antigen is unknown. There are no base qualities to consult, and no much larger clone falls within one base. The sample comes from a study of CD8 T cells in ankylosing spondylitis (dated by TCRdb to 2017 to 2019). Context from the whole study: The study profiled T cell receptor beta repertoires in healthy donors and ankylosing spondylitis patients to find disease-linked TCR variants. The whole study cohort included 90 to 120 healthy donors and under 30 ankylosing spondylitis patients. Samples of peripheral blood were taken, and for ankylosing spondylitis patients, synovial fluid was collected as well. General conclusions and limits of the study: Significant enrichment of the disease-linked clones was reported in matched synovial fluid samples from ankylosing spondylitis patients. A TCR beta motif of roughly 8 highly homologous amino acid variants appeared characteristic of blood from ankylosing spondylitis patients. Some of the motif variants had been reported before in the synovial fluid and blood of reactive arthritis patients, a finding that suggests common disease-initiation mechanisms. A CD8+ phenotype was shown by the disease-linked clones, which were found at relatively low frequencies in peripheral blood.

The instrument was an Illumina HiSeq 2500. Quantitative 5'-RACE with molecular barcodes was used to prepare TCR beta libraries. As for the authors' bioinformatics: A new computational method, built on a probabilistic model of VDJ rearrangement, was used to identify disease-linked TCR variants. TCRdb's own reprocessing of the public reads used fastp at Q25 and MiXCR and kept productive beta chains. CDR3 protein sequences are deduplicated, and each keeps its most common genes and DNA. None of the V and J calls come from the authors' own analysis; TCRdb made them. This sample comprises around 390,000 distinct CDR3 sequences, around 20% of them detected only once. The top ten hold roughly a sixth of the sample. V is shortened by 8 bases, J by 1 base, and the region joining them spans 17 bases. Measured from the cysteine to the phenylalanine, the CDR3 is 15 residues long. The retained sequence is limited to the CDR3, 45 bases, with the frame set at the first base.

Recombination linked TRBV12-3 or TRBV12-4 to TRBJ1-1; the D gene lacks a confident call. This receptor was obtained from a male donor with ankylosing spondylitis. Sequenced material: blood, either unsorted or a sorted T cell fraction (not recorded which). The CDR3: CASAYELRANTEAFF. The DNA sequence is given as TGTGCCAGCGCCTACGAACTAAGGGCGAACACTGAAGCTTTCTTT.